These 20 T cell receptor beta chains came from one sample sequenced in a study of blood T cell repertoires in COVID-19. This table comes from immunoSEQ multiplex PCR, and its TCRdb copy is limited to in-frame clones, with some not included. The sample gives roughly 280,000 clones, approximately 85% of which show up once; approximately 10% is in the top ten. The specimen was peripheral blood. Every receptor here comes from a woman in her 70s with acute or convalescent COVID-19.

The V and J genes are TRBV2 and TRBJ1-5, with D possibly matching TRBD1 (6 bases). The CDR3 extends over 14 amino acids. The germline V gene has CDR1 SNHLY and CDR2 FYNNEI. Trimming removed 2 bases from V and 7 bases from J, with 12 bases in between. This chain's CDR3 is CASSELGADQPQHF. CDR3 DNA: TGTGCCAGCAGTGAACTGGGGGCCGACCAGCCCCAGCATTTT.

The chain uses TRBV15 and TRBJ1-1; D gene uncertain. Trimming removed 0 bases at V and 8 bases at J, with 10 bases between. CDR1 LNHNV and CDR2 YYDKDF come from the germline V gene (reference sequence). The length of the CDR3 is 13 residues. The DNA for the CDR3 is TGTGCCACCAGCAGAGATCTGGCGGGAGAAGCTTTCTTT. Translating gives CATSRDLAGEAFF.

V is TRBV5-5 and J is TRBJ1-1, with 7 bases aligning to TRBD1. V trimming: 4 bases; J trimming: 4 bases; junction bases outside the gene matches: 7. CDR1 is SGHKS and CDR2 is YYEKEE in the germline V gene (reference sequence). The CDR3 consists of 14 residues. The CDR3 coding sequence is TGTGCCAGCAGCAGGGGGCTAGTTCTCACTGAAGCTTTCTTT. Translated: CASSRGLVLTEAFF.

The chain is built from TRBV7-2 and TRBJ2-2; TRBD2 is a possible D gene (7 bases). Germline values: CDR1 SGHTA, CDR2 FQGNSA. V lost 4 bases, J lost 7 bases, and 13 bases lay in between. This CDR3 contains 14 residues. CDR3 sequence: CASSWGGRDGELFF. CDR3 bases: TGTGCCAGCAGCTGGGGGGGCCGGGACGGGGAGCTGTTTTTT. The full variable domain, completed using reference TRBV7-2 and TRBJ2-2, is GAGVSQSPSNKVTEKGKDVELRCDPISGHTALYWYRQSLGQGLEFLIYFQGNSAPDKSGLPSDRFSAERTGGSVSTLTIQRTQQEDSAVYLCASSWGGRDGELFFGEGSRLTVL.

Here the CDR3 reads CASSDGDRALYNEQFF. The CDR3 DNA is TGTGCCAGCAGTGATGGGGACAGGGCTCTTTACAATGAGCAGTTCTTC. V usage is TRBV2 and J usage is TRBJ2-1, with 9 positions matching TRBD1. V lost 3 bases to trimming and J lost 4 bases; unmatched junction nucleotides: 7. The length of the CDR3 is 16 residues. Germline-derived CDR1 and CDR2 are SNHLY and FYNNEI.

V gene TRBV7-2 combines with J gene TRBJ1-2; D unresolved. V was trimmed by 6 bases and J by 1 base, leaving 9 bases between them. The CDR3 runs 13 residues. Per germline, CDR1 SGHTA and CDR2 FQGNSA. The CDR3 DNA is TGTGCCAGCAGAACAGACCTTAACTATGGCTACACCTTC. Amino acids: CASRTDLNYGYTF.

As DNA, the CDR3 is TGTGCCAGCAGTGAACAGGGCAGTTATACCTACGAGCAGTACTTC. Protein: CASSEQGSYTYEQYF. The chain uses TRBV2 and TRBJ2-7, with D possibly TRBD1 on 5 matching bases. CDR3 length: 15 amino acids. The germline gives CDR1 SNHLY, CDR2 FYNNEI. V shed 2 bases and J shed 2 bases, with 13 bases lying between them.

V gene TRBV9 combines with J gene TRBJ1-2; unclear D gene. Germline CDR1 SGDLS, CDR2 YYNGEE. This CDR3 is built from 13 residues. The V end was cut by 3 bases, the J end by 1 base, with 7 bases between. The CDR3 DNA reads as TGTGCCAGCAGCGCCCTAATTAACTATGGCTACACCTTC. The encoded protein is CASSALINYGYTF.

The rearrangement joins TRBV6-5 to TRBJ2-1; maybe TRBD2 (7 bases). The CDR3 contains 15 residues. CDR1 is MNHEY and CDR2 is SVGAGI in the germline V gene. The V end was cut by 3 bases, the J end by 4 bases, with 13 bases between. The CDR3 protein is CASSYGGAGYNEQFF. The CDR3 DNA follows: TGTGCCAGCAGTTATGGGGGGGCCGGGTACAATGAGCAGTTCTTC.

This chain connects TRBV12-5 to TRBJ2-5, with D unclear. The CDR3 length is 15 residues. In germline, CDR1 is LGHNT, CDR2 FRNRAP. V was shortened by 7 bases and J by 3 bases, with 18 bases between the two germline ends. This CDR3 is CASVPHSPSKETQYF. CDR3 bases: TGTGCTAGTGTACCCCATTCGCCATCTAAAGAGACCCAGTACTTC.

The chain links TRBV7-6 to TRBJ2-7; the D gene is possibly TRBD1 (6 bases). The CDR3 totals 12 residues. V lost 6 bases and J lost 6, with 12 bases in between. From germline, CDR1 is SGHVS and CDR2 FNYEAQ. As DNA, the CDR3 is TGTGCCAGCAGTCGCGGACAGTCCGAGCAGTACTTC. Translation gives CASSRGQSEQYF.

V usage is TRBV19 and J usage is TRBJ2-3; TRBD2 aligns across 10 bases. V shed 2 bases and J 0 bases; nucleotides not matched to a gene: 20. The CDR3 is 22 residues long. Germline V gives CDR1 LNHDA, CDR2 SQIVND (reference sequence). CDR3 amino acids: CASSIKQGKGSSGGLSTDTQYF. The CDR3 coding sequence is TGTGCCAGTAGTATAAAGCAGGGAAAGGGGTCTAGCGGGGGTTTGAGCACAGATACGCAGTATTTT.

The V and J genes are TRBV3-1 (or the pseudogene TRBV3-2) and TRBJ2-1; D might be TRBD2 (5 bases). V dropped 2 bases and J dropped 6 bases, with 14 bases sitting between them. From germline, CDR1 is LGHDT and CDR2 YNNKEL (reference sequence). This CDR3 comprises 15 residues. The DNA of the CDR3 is TGTGCCAGCAGCCAAACGCGCGGGTTCGGCAATGAGCAGTTCTTC. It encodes CASSQTRGFGNEQFF.

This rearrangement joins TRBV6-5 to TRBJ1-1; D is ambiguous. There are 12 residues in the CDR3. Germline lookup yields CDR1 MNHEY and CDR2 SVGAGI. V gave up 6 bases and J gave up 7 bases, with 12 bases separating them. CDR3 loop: CASRPTEFEAFF. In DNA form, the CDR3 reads TGTGCCAGCAGGCCTACAGAGTTTGAAGCTTTCTTT.

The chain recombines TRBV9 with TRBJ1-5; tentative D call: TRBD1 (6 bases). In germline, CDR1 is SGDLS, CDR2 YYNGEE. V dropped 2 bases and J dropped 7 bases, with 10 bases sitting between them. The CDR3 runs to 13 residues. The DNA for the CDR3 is TGTGCCAGCAGCGTCGGACAGTCACAGCCCCAGCATTTT. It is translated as CASSVGQSQPQHF.

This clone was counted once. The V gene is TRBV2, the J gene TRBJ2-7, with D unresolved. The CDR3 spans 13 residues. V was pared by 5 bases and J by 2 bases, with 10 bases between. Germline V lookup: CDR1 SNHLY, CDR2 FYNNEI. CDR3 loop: CASSRGFPYEQYF. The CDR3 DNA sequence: TGTGCCAGCAGTCGAGGCTTTCCCTACGAGCAGTACTTC.

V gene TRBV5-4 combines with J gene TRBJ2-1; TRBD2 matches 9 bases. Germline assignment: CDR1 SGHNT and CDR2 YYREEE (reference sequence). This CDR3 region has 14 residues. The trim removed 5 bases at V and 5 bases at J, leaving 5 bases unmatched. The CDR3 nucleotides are TGTGCCAGCAGAGCGGGGGGCTCAAACAATGAGCAGTTCTTC. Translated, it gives CASRAGGSNNEQFF.

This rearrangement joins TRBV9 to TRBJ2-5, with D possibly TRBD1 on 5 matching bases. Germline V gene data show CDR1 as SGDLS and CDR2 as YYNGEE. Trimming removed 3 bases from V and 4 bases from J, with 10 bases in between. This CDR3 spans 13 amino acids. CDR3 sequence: CASSAMTVETQYF. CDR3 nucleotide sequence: TGTGCCAGCAGCGCGATGACAGTAGAGACCCAGTACTTC. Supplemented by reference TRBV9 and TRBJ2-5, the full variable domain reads DSGVTQTPKHLITATGQRVTLRCSPRSGDLSVYWYQQSLDQGLQFLIQYYNGEERAKGNILERFSAQQFPDLHSELNLSSLELGDSALYFCASSAMTVETQYFGPGTRLLVL.

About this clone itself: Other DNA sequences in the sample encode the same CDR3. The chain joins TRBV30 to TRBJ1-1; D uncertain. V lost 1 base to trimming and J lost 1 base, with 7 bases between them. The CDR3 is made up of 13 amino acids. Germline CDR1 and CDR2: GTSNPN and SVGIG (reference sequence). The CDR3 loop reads CAWSGSRNTEAFF. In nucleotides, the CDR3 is TGTGCCTGGAGTGGGTCGCGGAACACTGAAGCTTTCTTT.

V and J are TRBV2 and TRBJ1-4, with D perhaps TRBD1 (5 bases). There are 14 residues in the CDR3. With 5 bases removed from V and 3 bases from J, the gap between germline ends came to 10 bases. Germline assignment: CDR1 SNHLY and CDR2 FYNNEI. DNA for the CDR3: TGTGCCAGCAGTTACTGGGGCCCTAATGAAAAACTGTTTTTT. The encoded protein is CASSYWGPNEKLFF.